This T cell receptor beta chain was captured by sequencing in a study of cytomegalovirus exposure and HLA in healthy donors. About the research overall: Earlier, some 180 million T cells were analyzed, and 117 million unique TCR beta sequences were found among them.

On this clone: The target antigen is unknown.

The V end was cut by 0 bases, the J end by 1 base, with 14 bases between. Germline-derived CDR1 and CDR2 are SGHRS and YFSETQ. This CDR3 spans 17 amino acids. General study points: Earlier analysis looked at TCR beta V segments, and most were productive about 87% or about 30% of the time. Among CMV-associated TCR beta chains, most appeared HLA-restricted in a later analysis. Fewer N-insertions than the roughly 630-donor mean were reportedly shown by an Asian-associated ancestry cluster in a later analysis.

PCR was performed using 60 Vbeta and 13 Jbeta primers. Method: immunoSEQ multiplex PCR; TCRdb's copy keeps in-frame clones and lacks some. The sample includes about 130,000 clones, over 80% seen only once; the top ten take more than 0.9%. The TCR was taken from a boy younger than 18 in good health and CMV-seronegative. Sequencing was done on a sample of PBMCs. This chain uses TRBV5-1 with TRBJ2-1; TRBD1 might be the D (5 bases). The CDR3 loop is CASSLGGSQGSYNEQFF. For the CDR3, the DNA is TGCGCCAGCAGCTTGGGCGGATCGCAGGGATCCTACAATGAGCAGTTCTTC.